The sequence of this T cell receptor (beta chain) was determined in a study of post-analysis software for immune sequencing data. Broader study findings: Four or five TRBV segments were significantly more frequent in patients than in controls. TRBV5-6, TRBV5-1 and TRBV20-1 were among these segments.

Unique molecular identifiers featured in each of the TCR beta cDNA libraries. cDNA molecules numbering around 450,000 came from roughly 0.93 to 9.6 million T cells. TCRdb analysed the PCR reads with MiXCR anew, one entry per CDR3 protein. The data show about 760,000 distinct CDR3 sequences, with 25% to 30% seen just once and approximately 0.6% held by the top ten. The CDR3 is 15 amino acids. Germline assignment: CDR1 SGHTA and CDR2 FQGNSA. With V trimmed by 2 bases and J by 2 bases, 6 bases remained unmatched. This clonotype was detected only a few times. Its antigen remains unknown. The clonotype originates from a girl aged 10 to 17 with multiple sclerosis. Sequencing was performed on blood. The genes are TRBV7-2 and TRBJ2-7; TRBD2 matches 7 bases. CDR3 region: CASSLSGMITYEQYF. For the CDR3, the DNA is TGTGCCAGCAGCTTAAGCGGGATGATAACCTACGAGCAGTACTTC.